This T cell receptor beta chain came from a study of radiotherapy plus CTLA-4 blockade in lung cancer. Assay: immunoSEQ multiplex PCR; the TCRdb copy retains only in-frame clones and omits some. Of 11,000 to 15,000 clones in the sample, around 87% are singletons; the top ten hold roughly an eighth. The CDR3 consists of 11 residues. Germline assignment: CDR1 SEHNR and CDR2 FQNEAQ (reference sequence). V lost 3 bases and J 3 bases, leaving 3 bases between the germline ends. V gene TRBV7-9 combines with J gene TRBJ2-7; no definite D call. The receptor comes from a human donor with non-small cell lung cancer that progressed on radiotherapy plus ipilimumab. Some clones in this sample may be carry-over from other donors' samples. This specimen consisted of peripheral blood, obtained from a patient treated with radiotherapy plus ipilimumab. CDR3 residues: CASSFLYEQYF. DNA of the CDR3: TGTGCCAGCAGCTTCCTCTACGAGCAGTACTTC.